This TCR beta chain emerged from a study of T cell changes during pregnancy in multiple sclerosis. Profiled with immunoSEQ multiplex PCR; TCRdb holds only in-frame clones, not every one. The sample gives about 44,000 clones, approximately 90% of which show up once; 0.7% is in the top ten. The CDR3 contains 16 residues. Germline CDR1 reads SGHTA; CDR2 reads FQGTGA. Trimming stripped 2 bases from V and 0 bases from J, with 11 bases between. This sequence originates from a female donor with multiple sclerosis, enrolled in a pregnancy study. The V and J genes are TRBV7-3 and TRBJ2-1, with D possibly TRBD1 on 5 matching bases. The starting material was CD4+ T cells from peripheral blood mononuclear cells, obtained before pregnancy. The CDR3 sequence: CASSLFWTSSYNEQFF. As DNA, the CDR3 is TGTGCCAGCAGCTTATTCTGGACAAGCTCCTACAATGAGCAGTTCTTC.